Listed here is a single T cell receptor beta chain. TCRdb ran MiXCR on the reads and lists one entry per CDR3 protein. The table has some 680,000 distinct CDR3 sequences, 35% to 40% seen once; the top ten hold 2.8%. Between the trimmed V and J ends, which lost 0 bases and 11 bases, there was a span of 13 bases. The CDR3 totals 14 residues. Per germline, CDR1 SGHAT and CDR2 FQNNGV. The entry originates in a study of T cell repertoires in cytomegalovirus infection. This receptor was identified in a human donor in good health (CMV status not recorded). Some clones in this sample may be carry-over from other donors' samples. The chain is built from TRBV11-2 and TRBJ1-4; D is possibly TRBD1 (5 bases). Material for sequencing was PBMCs. The CDR3 bases are TGTGCCAGCAGCTTAGATCTTCAGGGAGGGAAACTGTTTTTT. This sequence encodes CASSLDLQGGKLFF.